The 28 T cell receptor beta chains reported below all come from one sample, sequenced in a study of blood T cell repertoires in COVID-19. Some clones are missing from TCRdb's copy, which holds only in-frame ones; the method was immunoSEQ multiplex PCR. The sample carries around 17,000 clones, approximately 89% recorded once. The sample comprised peripheral blood. The receptors originated from a human donor in a cohort sampled during active COVID-19.

This chain uses TRBV4-1 with TRBJ2-1, with 11 positions matching TRBD2. Germline V gene sequence: CDR1 MGHRA, CDR2 YSYEKL. This CDR3 is built from 16 residues. Trimming at V came to 0 bases and at J to 8 bases, leaving 6 bases not matched to a gene. As DNA, the CDR3 is TGCGCCAGCAGCCAAGAGGCTAGCGGGGGGATATATGAGCAGTTCTTC. Protein: CASSQEASGGIYEQFF.

V and J are TRBV10-3 and TRBJ2-3; TRBD2 aligns across 11 bases. Germline V CDR1 and CDR2: ENHRY, SYGVKD. The CDR3 loop spans 14 amino acids. Unmatched junction bases numbered 6, after V lost 11 bases and J lost 2 bases. The DNA of the CDR3 is TGTGCCGCGACTAGCGGGGTGAACACAGATACGCAGTATTTT. The encoded protein is CAATSGVNTDTQYF.

This clone was counted a single time. V and J are TRBV6-4 and TRBJ1-2; 7 positions agree with TRBD1. The CDR3 loop spans 15 amino acids. Germline trimming cut 6 bases from V and 1 base from J; bases unmatched to any gene: 8. The germline CDR1 and CDR2 sequences are MRHNA and SNTAGT. The CDR3 region has the DNA TGTGCCAGCAGGGTCCGGGACAGCCTTAACTATGGCTACACCTTC. Translated, it gives CASRVRDSLNYGYTF.

A remark on this clone: One end of the junction varies from germline; a read error may be responsible. The V gene is TRBV7-9, the J gene TRBJ1-2, with 7 bases lining up with TRBD1. Germline assignment: CDR1 SEHNR and CDR2 FQNEAQ (reference sequence). There are 12 residues in the CDR3. The chain's CDR3 is CASRLGGAGYTF. CDR3 coding DNA: TGTGCCAGCAGGTTAGGGGGCGCAGGCTACACCTTC.

The chain uses TRBV5-5 and TRBJ1-1; 10 positions match TRBD1. This CDR3 has 15 residues. Per germline, CDR1 SGHKS and CDR2 YYEKEE (reference sequence). The V segment lost 4 bases and the J segment 4 bases; nucleotides outside the gene matches: 7. CDR3 sequence (DNA): TGTGCCAGCAGCACCCTGGGACAGGGGAGCACTGAAGCTTTCTTT. This sequence encodes CASSTLGQGSTEAFF.

The genes are TRBV7-9 and TRBJ1-5, with 9 bases lining up with TRBD1. Trimming at V came to 5 bases and at J to 2 bases, leaving 10 bases not matched to a gene. Germline V lookup: CDR1 SEHNR, CDR2 FQNEAQ (reference sequence). This CDR3 contains 17 residues. The CDR3 loop is CASSLLTGGEGNQPQHF. The CDR3 nucleotides read TGTGCCAGCAGCCTACTCACAGGGGGCGAGGGCAATCAGCCCCAGCATTTT.

The chain uses TRBV7-2 and TRBJ1-1; D unresolved. V was shortened by 5 bases and J by 0 bases, with 16 bases between the two germline ends. This CDR3 has 16 amino acids. Germline CDR1 is SGHTA and CDR2 is FQGNSA. The CDR3 DNA reads as TGTGCCAGCAGCGGGAGAGCGGGGAGGGTGAACACTGAAGCTTTCTTT. This gives the protein CASSGRAGRVNTEAFF. Using reference TRBV7-2 and TRBJ1-1 for the parts outside the CDR3, the full variable domain is GAGVSQSPSNKVTEKGKDVELRCDPISGHTALYWYRQSLGQGLEFLIYFQGNSAPDKSGLPSDRFSAERTGGSVSTLTIQRTQQEDSAVYLCASSGRAGRVNTEAFFGQGTRLTVV.

V is TRBV19 and J is TRBJ2-3; 7 bases match TRBD1. The germline V gene has CDR1 LNHDA and CDR2 SQIVND (reference sequence). With V trimmed by 5 bases and J by 5 bases, 7 bases remained unmatched. This CDR3 comprises 14 residues. The CDR3 loop is CASSQRGRGDTQYF. CDR3 nucleotides: TGTGCCAGTAGTCAGAGGGGGCGTGGAGATACGCAGTATTTT.

J is TRBJ2-2 and V is TRBV11-3, with a weak D call TRBD2 (6 bases). The germline V gene has CDR1 SGHNT and CDR2 YENEEA. The CDR3 loop spans 15 amino acids. The germline V and J ends were trimmed by 1 base and 3 bases, with 9 bases remaining between them. CDR3 sequence: CASSLGGGDTGELFF. As DNA, the CDR3 is TGTGCCAGCAGCTTAGGAGGAGGGGACACCGGGGAGCTGTTTTTT.

This clone occurred a few times. The V and J genes are TRBV30 and TRBJ1-1; D gene unclear. The germline V and J ends were trimmed by 3 bases and 1 base, with 6 bases remaining between them. The germline V gene has CDR1 GTSNPN and CDR2 SVGIG (reference sequence). CDR3 size: 12 residues. CDR3 coding DNA: TGTGCCTGGAGATCCCAGAACACTGAAGCTTTCTTT. It yields the protein CAWRSQNTEAFF.

The chain has TRBV5-1 and TRBJ1-1; 7 bases fit TRBD1. The CDR3 is 16 residues long. The V segment lost 0 bases and the J segment 1 base; nucleotides outside the gene matches: 6. CDR1 SGHRS and CDR2 YFSETQ come from the germline V gene. CDR3 DNA: TGCGCCAGCAGCTTGGCCTCGGGACAGCCGAACACTGAAGCTTTCTTT. Protein sequence: CASSLASGQPNTEAFF.

The chain recombines TRBV5-5 with TRBJ1-4; D is possibly TRBD1 (6 bases). There are 15 residues in the CDR3. Trimming cost V 0 bases and J 5 bases, with 11 bases left between them. Germline V gives CDR1 SGHKS, CDR2 YYEKEE (reference sequence). In DNA, the CDR3 is TGTGCCAGCAGCTTGGAGGGGGTGCCAAATGAAAAACTGTTTTTT. As protein: CASSLEGVPNEKLFF.

The rearrangement links TRBV9 to TRBJ1-6; TRBD1 aligns across 8 bases. Losses at the gene ends were 3 bases for V and 9 bases for J; bases not matched to a gene: 5. In germline, CDR1 is SGDLS, CDR2 YYNGEE. The CDR3 covers 14 residues. The CDR3 DNA is TGTGCCAGCAGCGATACAGGGGGTATTTCACCCCTCCACTTT. As protein: CASSDTGGISPLHF.

The V and J genes are TRBV12-3 or TRBV12-4 and TRBJ1-2, with D maybe TRBD1 (6 bases). The CDR3 has 13 residues. Trimming pared 3 bases from V and 4 bases from J, leaving 9 bases between. The CDR3 DNA reads TGTGCCAGCAGTTTGGCAGGGGCCTATGGCTACACCTTC. It is translated as CASSLAGAYGYTF.

The CDR3 sequence: CAWTTGPNTDTQYF. The CDR3 DNA reads TGTGCCTGGACGACTGGCCCTAACACAGATACGCAGTATTTT. V gene TRBV30 combines with J gene TRBJ2-3; D is unclear. The germline V gene has CDR1 GTSNPN and CDR2 SVGIG (reference sequence). The CDR3 spans 14 residues. V was clipped by 4 bases and J by 2 bases, with 13 bases between them.

The chain employs TRBV5-1 and TRBJ2-5; 12 positions agree with TRBD2. The CDR3 loop spans 19 amino acids. Germline V gene sequence: CDR1 SGHRS, CDR2 YFSETQ. J gave up 1 base and V 2 bases, and 12 bases lay outside the gene matches. The CDR3 sequence is CASSFPYIGTSGPQETQYF. The CDR3 nucleotides are TGCGCCAGCAGCTTCCCTTACATCGGGACTAGCGGGCCCCAAGAGACCCAGTACTTC. The full variable domain, rest sourced from reference TRBV5-1 and TRBJ2-5, is KAGVTQTPRYLIKTRGQQVTLSCSPISGHRSVSWYQQTPGQGLQFLFEYFSETQRNKGNFPGRFSGRQFSNSRSEMNVSTLELGDSALYLCASSFPYIGTSGPQETQYFGPGTRLLVL.

The chain links TRBV28 to TRBJ1-6, with no clear D. CDR1 MDHEN and CDR2 SYDVKM come from the germline V gene. Deletions cut 10 bases from V and 0 bases from J, with 7 bases between. This CDR3 comprises 13 residues. CDR3 sequence: CATRFSYNSPLHF. The CDR3, as DNA: TGTGCCACTAGGTTCTCCTATAATTCACCCCTCCACTTT.

V gene TRBV4-2 combines with J gene TRBJ2-7; D is uncertain. V was clipped by 0 bases and J by 0 bases, with 12 bases between them. Per germline, CDR1 LGHNA and CDR2 YNFKEQ. The CDR3 runs 16 residues. In DNA, the CDR3 is TGTGCCAGCAGCCAAGATCCATCGCGGAGCTCCTACGAGCAGTACTTC. Amino acids: CASSQDPSRSSYEQYF.

The genes are TRBV5-5 and TRBJ2-5; 15 bases match TRBD2. The CDR3 totals 18 residues. Germline V gene lookup returns CDR1 SGHKS and CDR2 YYEKEE (reference sequence). V dropped 4 bases and J dropped 0; count of bases not matched to a gene: 7. CDR3 in amino acids: CASSPGTSGGSYQETQYF. In DNA, the CDR3 is TGTGCCAGCAGCCCGGGGACTAGCGGGGGGTCCTACCAAGAGACCCAGTACTTC.

The rearrangement uses TRBV6-2 or TRBV6-3 and TRBJ1-1, with no clear D. Germline CDR1 reads MNHEY; CDR2 reads SVGEGT. CDR3 length: 14 residues. Trimming shortened V by 4 bases and J by 2 bases, and 11 bases separated the two germline ends. This CDR3 reads CASSSHAGNTEAFF. CDR3 nucleotide sequence: TGTGCCAGCAGTTCCCATGCGGGCAACACTGAAGCTTTCTTT.

V gene TRBV19 combines with J gene TRBJ1-1; D is perhaps TRBD1 (5 bases). CDR3 length: 13 residues. CDR1 and CDR2 (germline): LNHDA, SQIVND (reference sequence). V gave up 6 bases and J gave up 5 bases, with 13 bases separating them. In DNA form, the CDR3 reads TGTGCCAGTAGGGAGGAGGGGAGAACTGAAGCTTTCTTT. Its protein is CASREEGRTEAFF.

This clone has a single count. The chain carries TRBV9 and TRBJ1-3; D gene unclear. CDR1 is SGDLS, CDR2 YYNGEE, per germline. This CDR3 has 12 amino acids. Trimming took 4 bases from V and 0 from J, leaving 2 bases between them. This CDR3 reads CASSLSGNTIYF. CDR3 coding DNA: TGTGCCAGCAGCCTCTCTGGAAACACCATATATTTT. Filled out from reference TRBV9 and TRBJ1-3, the complete variable domain reads DSGVTQTPKHLITATGQRVTLRCSPRSGDLSVYWYQQSLDQGLQFLIQYYNGEERAKGNILERFSAQQFPDLHSELNLSSLELGDSALYFCASSLSGNTIYFGEGSWLTVV.

This clone was found a few times. This chain joins TRBV5-1 and TRBJ1-6; 9 bases match TRBD1. CDR3 size: 14 residues. Germline V lookup: CDR1 SGHRS, CDR2 YFSETQ. V was clipped by 4 bases and J by 11 bases; unmatched bases: 7. The CDR3 sequence: CASSPGTGRTPLHF. The CDR3 DNA is TGCGCCAGCAGCCCCGGGACAGGGCGAACACCCCTCCACTTT.

The chain combines TRBV6-5 with TRBJ1-1, with 7 nucleotides matching TRBD1. The CDR3 runs to 14 residues. Per the germline V gene, CDR1 is MNHEY and CDR2 is SVGAGI. Trimming took 2 bases from V and 8 from J; bases not matched to a gene: 8. The CDR3 is CASSYRTGVGEAFF. The CDR3 DNA sequence: TGTGCCAGCAGTTACCGGACAGGAGTGGGAGAAGCTTTCTTT.

The chain uses TRBV6-6 and TRBJ1-1, with 7 bases that match TRBD1. The CDR3 runs 14 residues. CDR1 is MNHNY and CDR2 is SVGAGI in the germline V gene (reference sequence). The ends lost 5 bases at V and 6 bases at J; junction bases unmatched: 9. The chain's CDR3 is CASSPQGGSAEAFF. In DNA form, the CDR3 reads TGTGCCAGCAGTCCCCAGGGGGGTAGCGCTGAAGCTTTCTTT.

V and J are TRBV7-2 and TRBJ1-5; no clear D. Germline V gives CDR1 SGHTA, CDR2 FQGNSA. This CDR3 is 15 amino acids long. V was pared by 1 base and J by 4 bases, with 11 bases between. Here the CDR3 DNA reads TGTGCCAGCAGCTTAGGGAGGGTCAGAAATCAGCCCCAGCATTTT. The encoded protein is CASSLGRVRNQPQHF.

The chain recombines TRBV6-5 with TRBJ2-3; 11 nucleotides align to TRBD2. The germline V gene encodes CDR1 MNHEY and CDR2 SVGAGI. The trim removed 6 bases at V and 2 bases at J, leaving 4 bases unmatched. The CDR3 contains 15 residues. The CDR3 sequence: CASRLAGGSTDTQYF. As DNA, the CDR3 is TGTGCCAGCAGATTAGCGGGGGGGTCCACAGATACGCAGTATTTT.

In DNA, the CDR3 is TGTGCCAGCAGTAGATTGGACAGTCCCACTGAAGCTTTCTTT. Encoded protein: CASSRLDSPTEAFF. The V and J genes are TRBV28 and TRBJ1-1; possible D gene TRBD1, 6 bases. Trimming removed 5 bases at V and 4 bases at J, with 14 bases between. The CDR3 loop spans 14 amino acids. Germline lookup yields CDR1 MDHEN and CDR2 SYDVKM.